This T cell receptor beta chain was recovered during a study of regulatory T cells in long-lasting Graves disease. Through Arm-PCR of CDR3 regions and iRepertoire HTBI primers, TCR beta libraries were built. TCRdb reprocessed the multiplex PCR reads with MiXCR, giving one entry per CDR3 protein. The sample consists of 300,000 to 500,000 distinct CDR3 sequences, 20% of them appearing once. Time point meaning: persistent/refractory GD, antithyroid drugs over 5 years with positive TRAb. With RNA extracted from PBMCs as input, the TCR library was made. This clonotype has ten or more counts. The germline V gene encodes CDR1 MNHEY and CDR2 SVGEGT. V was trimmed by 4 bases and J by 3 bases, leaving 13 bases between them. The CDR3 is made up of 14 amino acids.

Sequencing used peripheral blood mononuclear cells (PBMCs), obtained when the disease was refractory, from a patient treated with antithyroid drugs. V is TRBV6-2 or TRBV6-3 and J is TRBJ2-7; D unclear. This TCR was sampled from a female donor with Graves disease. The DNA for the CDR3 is TGTGCCAGCAGTTTTCCGACAAGTCACTACGAGCAGTACTTC. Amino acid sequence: CASSFPTSHYEQYF.